The T cell receptor (beta chain) described here comes from a study of cytomegalovirus exposure and HLA in healthy donors. Overall study: The roughly 100 million unique TCR beta sequences, from about 180 million T cells, were found by an earlier analysis.

The PCR contained 60 Vbeta and 13 Jbeta primers. The repertoire was sequenced with immunoSEQ multiplex PCR; TCRdb's copy has only in-frame clones and lacks some. The sample lists 150,000 or so clones, 77% occurring once. Study results and limitations: In a later analysis, TCR beta V- and J-gene trimming showed a link to a missense DCLRE1C variant.

The germline V gene encodes CDR1 MNHNS and CDR2 SASEGT. Unmatched junction bases numbered 5, after V lost 4 bases and J lost 3 bases. The CDR3 loop spans 14 amino acids. This clone was seen more than once but under ten times. Its target is unknown. The rearrangement joins TRBV6-1 to TRBJ1-2; TRBD1 matches at 7 bases. The origin of this receptor is a woman aged 25 to 45 in good health and CMV-seronegative. The material sequenced was PBMCs. CDR3: CASSVRQGHYGYTF. In DNA form, the CDR3 reads TGTGCCAGCAGTGTGCGACAGGGCCACTATGGCTACACCTTC.